The present entry profiles one T cell receptor beta chain with its context. Amplification used 60 Vbeta primers and 13 Jbeta primers. TCRdb's copy holds only in-frame clones and misses some; the assay was immunoSEQ multiplex PCR. The top ten hold 5.4% of the sample, which has about 150,000 clones, around 73% seen once. CDR1 ENHRY and CDR2 SYGVKD come from the germline V gene. V lost 1 base, J lost 0 bases, and 4 bases lay in between. The CDR3 has 14 amino acids. The data originate from a study of cytomegalovirus exposure and HLA in healthy donors. The TCR comes from a woman aged 18 to 35 in good health and CMV-seropositive. The sample consisted of PBMCs. The V call is TRBV10-3, the J call TRBJ1-3, with D unresolved. This chain's CDR3 is CAISEFSSGNTIYF. The CDR3 coding sequence is TGTGCCATCAGTGAGTTTAGCTCTGGAAACACCATATATTTT.